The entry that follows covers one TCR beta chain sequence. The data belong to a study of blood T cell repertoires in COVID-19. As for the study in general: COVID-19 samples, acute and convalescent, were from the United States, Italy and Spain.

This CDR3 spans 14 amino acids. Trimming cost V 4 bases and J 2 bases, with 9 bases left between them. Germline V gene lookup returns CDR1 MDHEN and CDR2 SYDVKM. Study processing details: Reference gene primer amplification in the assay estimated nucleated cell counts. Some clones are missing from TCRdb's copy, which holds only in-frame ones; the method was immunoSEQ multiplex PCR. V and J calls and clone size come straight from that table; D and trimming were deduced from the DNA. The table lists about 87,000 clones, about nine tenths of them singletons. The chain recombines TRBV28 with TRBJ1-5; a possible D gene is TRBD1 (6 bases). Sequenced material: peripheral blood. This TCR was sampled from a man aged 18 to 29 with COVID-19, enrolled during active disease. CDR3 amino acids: CASSWDNRNQPQHF. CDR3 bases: TGTGCCAGCAGTTGGGACAACCGCAATCAGCCCCAGCATTTT.